Listed here are 31 T cell receptor beta chains from one sample, sequenced in a study of shared clonotypes between healthy human individuals. Sequenced by immunoSEQ multiplex PCR; TCRdb stores in-frame clones only, minus some. The data show about 2.1 million clones, with about 92% seen just once and 1.5% to 2% held by the top ten. Only CD45RO-negative cells positively selected for CCR7 counted as naive CD8 cells, so terminally differentiated effector memory CD45RA+ cells were excluded. The sequenced material came from naive CD8+ T cells from PBMCs. The receptor source for this set is a man younger than 30 in good health. Some clones in this sample may be carry-over from other donors' samples.

This chain uses TRBV27 with TRBJ2-3; no reliable D call. The germline V gene has CDR1 MNHEY and CDR2 SMNVEV (reference sequence). V lost 1 base and J lost 2, with 7 bases in between. The length of the CDR3 is 14 residues. The CDR3, as DNA: TGTGCCAGCAGTTTATTCCCAACCACAGATACGCAGTATTTT. This gives the protein CASSLFPTTDTQYF.

This rearrangement joins TRBV27 to TRBJ2-5; D not certain. The end of the DNA is better explained by TRBJ2-7, so the J call may be wrong. CDR3 length equals 13 residues. Germline CDR1 is MNHEY and CDR2 is SMNVEV (reference sequence). CDR3 coding DNA: TGTGCCAGCAGTTTGCGGTTGGGTTACGAGCAGTACTTC. Its protein is CASSLRLGYEQYF.

In its sample, this clone was seen once. The rearrangement uses TRBV27 and TRBJ1-4; 8 bases are shared with TRBD1. This CDR3 contains 14 residues. V was clipped by 5 bases and J by 5 bases; unmatched bases: 4. Germline loops: CDR1 MNHEY, CDR2 SMNVEV (reference sequence). CDR3 in amino acids: CASSQQGGNEKLFF. CDR3 nucleotide sequence: TGTGCCAGCAGTCAACAGGGGGGAAATGAAAAACTGTTTTTT.

The chain has TRBV27 and TRBJ2-7; 14 positions agree with TRBD2. The CDR3 consists of 14 residues. The germline V gene encodes CDR1 MNHEY and CDR2 SMNVEV (reference sequence). V trimming: 6 bases; J trimming: 6 bases; junction bases outside the gene matches: 4. DNA of the CDR3: TGTGCCAGCAGCTTTGGGACTAGCGGGAGCGAGCAGTACTTC. This gives the protein CASSFGTSGSEQYF.

The V call is TRBV13, the J call TRBJ1-2; weak D call: TRBD1 (5 bases). Trimming left V 5 bases short and J 2 bases short, with 9 bases between. The CDR3 spans 13 residues. Germline CDR1 is PRHDT and CDR2 is FYEKMQ (reference sequence). The CDR3 loop reads CASSTEGNYGYTF. The CDR3 region has the DNA TGTGCCAGCAGCACAGAGGGGAACTATGGCTACACCTTC.

To note about this clone: Other DNA sequences in the same sample also yield this CDR3. The chain combines TRBV7-9 with TRBJ2-1, with 7 bases identical to TRBD1. With V trimmed by 5 bases and J by 2 bases, 6 bases remained unmatched. The CDR3 has 15 residues. The V gene's germline CDR1 is SEHNR and CDR2 FQNEAQ (reference sequence). CDR3 in amino acids: CASSAPGTAYNEQFF. CDR3 sequence (DNA): TGTGCCAGCAGCGCCCCCGGGACAGCCTACAATGAGCAGTTCTTC.

The sample holds one count of this clone. In the same sample, other DNA sequences code for this CDR3. This chain links TRBV13 with TRBJ2-7; D remains unclear. Germline V CDR1 and CDR2: PRHDT, FYEKMQ (reference sequence). Trimming took off 4 bases at V and 1 base at J, with 8 bases between the two ends. The CDR3 contains 13 residues. This CDR3 is CASSSARSYEQYF. CDR3 bases: TGTGCCAGCAGCTCCGCTCGGTCCTACGAGCAGTACTTC.

The rearrangement joins TRBV29-1 to TRBJ2-1; a weak D match, TRBD2 (6 bases). The CDR3 spans 16 residues. Germline-derived CDR1 and CDR2 are SQVTM and ANQGSEA. With 4 bases removed from V and 3 bases from J, the gap between germline ends came to 19 bases. CDR3 sequence reads: CSVVGVVAAVYNEQFF. The CDR3 DNA is TGCAGCGTTGTGGGTGTGGTAGCGGCAGTCTACAATGAGCAGTTCTTC.

The chain combines TRBV9 with TRBJ2-1; 8 bases fit TRBD2. V dropped 4 bases and J dropped 4; count of bases not matched to a gene: 10. This CDR3 spans 16 amino acids. The V gene's germline CDR1 is SGDLS and CDR2 YYNGEE. The CDR3 loop reads CASSLGKAGAYNEQFF. The CDR3 DNA is TGTGCCAGCAGCCTGGGGAAAGCGGGAGCGTACAATGAGCAGTTCTTC.

About this clone itself: Other nucleotide sequences from this sample produce the same CDR3. This chain joins TRBV7-2 and TRBJ2-3; D uncertain. V was shortened by 1 base and J by 6 bases, with 5 bases between the two germline ends. Germline CDR1 and CDR2: SGHTA and FQGNSA. The CDR3 covers 12 residues. CDR3 DNA: TGTGCCAGCAGCTTAGTGTCCGATACGCAGTATTTT. This gives the protein CASSLVSDTQYF. The full variable domain, its missing parts supplied by reference TRBV7-2 and TRBJ2-3, is GAGVSQSPSNKVTEKGKDVELRCDPISGHTALYWYRQSLGQGLEFLIYFQGNSAPDKSGLPSDRFSAERTGGSVSTLTIQRTQQEDSAVYLCASSLVSDTQYFGPGTRLTVL.

This chain joins TRBV7-9 and TRBJ1-1; 7 bases are shared with TRBD1. CDR1 is SEHNR, CDR2 FQNEAQ, per germline (reference sequence). CDR3 length: 14 amino acids. J gave up 2 bases and V 5 bases, and 5 bases lay outside the gene matches. The CDR3 DNA reads as TGTGCCAGCAGCGAAAGACAGGGCAACACTGAAGCTTTCTTT. Translation: CASSERQGNTEAFF.

The chain joins TRBV29-1 to TRBJ2-7; D possibly uses TRBD1 or TRBD2 (6 bases each). The CDR3 has 14 residues. CDR1 is SQVTM and CDR2 is ANQGSEA in the germline V gene. V shed 3 bases and J shed 9 bases, with 21 bases lying between them. The CDR3 reads CSVEPPGHRGLQYF. For the CDR3, the DNA is TGCAGCGTTGAGCCACCGGGACATCGGGGGCTGCAGTACTTC.

The table lists this clone with a few counts. The chain links TRBV13 to TRBJ1-1, with D tentatively TRBD1 (5 bases). Germline values: CDR1 PRHDT, CDR2 FYEKMQ (reference sequence). V lost 3 bases and J 0 bases, leaving 14 bases between the germline ends. The CDR3 runs to 16 residues. The CDR3 spells CASSFLRGAMNTEAFF. The CDR3 DNA reads as TGTGCCAGCAGCTTTTTACGAGGGGCTATGAACACTGAAGCTTTCTTT.

Comment on this clone: This CDR3 is also generated by other DNA sequences in the sample. The chain carries TRBV9 and TRBJ2-3, with D maybe TRBD2 (5 bases). V was pared by 5 bases and J by 6 bases, with 13 bases between. Per the germline V gene, CDR1 is SGDLS and CDR2 is YYNGEE. CDR3 length: 13 amino acids. DNA for the CDR3: TGTGCCAGCAGTGGAGGCCGATCCGATACGCAGTATTTT. This translates into CASSGGRSDTQYF.

The chain couples TRBV7-9 to TRBJ2-2; D is perhaps TRBD1 (5 bases). The germline CDR1 and CDR2 sequences are SEHNR and FQNEAQ (reference sequence). The ends were cut back, 5 bases at V and 1 base at J, with 11 bases in the middle. The length of the CDR3 is 15 residues. The CDR3 DNA reads TGTGCCAGCAGCCTTAATCAGGGGAACACCGGGGAGCTGTTTTTT. Translating it yields CASSLNQGNTGELFF.

The rearrangement uses TRBV27 and TRBJ1-5; unclear D gene. Looked up from germline, CDR1 is MNHEY and CDR2 is SMNVEV (reference sequence). V shed 8 bases and J shed 6 bases, with 17 bases lying between them. The CDR3 is made up of 14 amino acids. DNA for the CDR3: TGTGCCAGCTCAATCCGGGAGTTCAGTCAGCCCCAGCATTTT. It is translated as CASSIREFSQPQHF.

This clone came up a few times. Its ends do not fully match the called genes, so a read error is possible. The chain carries TRBV4-1 and TRBJ1-1; a possible D gene is TRBD1 (5 bases). The CDR3 runs 14 residues. Germline V CDR1 and CDR2: MGHRA, YSYEKL. The CDR3 spells CASSQDRVQGLTIF. The CDR3 region has the DNA TGCGCCAGCAGCCAAGACAGGGTTCAGGGTCTGACGATCTTT.

The chain joins TRBV7-6 to TRBJ2-1, with TRBD2 identical over 13 bases. Germline V gene sequence: CDR1 SGHVS, CDR2 FNYEAQ. The CDR3 contains 16 residues. The ends lost 5 bases at V and 9 bases at J; junction bases unmatched: 10. The CDR3 region has the DNA TGTGCCAGCAGCCTCGGACTAGCGGGAGATCTAGGTGAGCAGTTCTTC. This gives the protein CASSLGLAGDLGEQFF. Combining the CDR3 with reference TRBV7-6 and TRBJ2-1 gives the whole variable domain GAGVSQSPRYKVTKRGQDVALRCDPISGHVSLYWYRQALGQGPEFLTYFNYEAQQDKSGLPNDRFSAERPEGSISTLTIQRTEQRDSAMYRCASSLGLAGDLGEQFFGPGTRLTVL.

The J gene is TRBJ2-5, the V gene TRBV10-2; 10 bases are shared with TRBD2. The CDR3 runs to 19 residues. The junction had 15 bases not matched to a gene; V was cut back by 0 bases and J by 5 bases. In germline, CDR1 is WSHSY, CDR2 SAAADI. The CDR3 bases are TGCGCCAGCAGTGAGTCGAGTGTAGCGGGAGGTCCAATCGGGGAGACCCAGTACTTC. Translation: CASSESSVAGGPIGETQYF.

V gene TRBV13 combines with J gene TRBJ2-7; perhaps TRBD2 as D (5 bases). The CDR3 consists of 15 residues. Deletions cut 4 bases from V and 2 bases from J, with 15 bases between. Per the germline V gene, CDR1 is PRHDT and CDR2 is FYEKMQ (reference sequence). CDR3 in DNA: TGTGCCAGCAGCTCAACTAGAGGGCGCCCCTACGAGCAGTACTTC. Its translation: CASSSTRGRPYEQYF.

This clone was seen a single time. This chain links TRBV5-1 with TRBJ2-1, with D unclear. With 2 bases removed from V and 2 bases from J, the gap between germline ends came to 8 bases. The CDR3 is 14 residues long. In germline, CDR1 is SGHRS, CDR2 YFSETQ. Here the CDR3 DNA reads TGCGCCAGCAGCTTAGGACCCGCCTACAATGAGCAGTTCTTC. Translation: CASSLGPAYNEQFF.

This clone was counted once. V gene TRBV9 combines with J gene TRBJ2-1, with D maybe TRBD2 (6 bases). Trimming removed 0 bases from V and 4 bases from J, with 14 bases in between. This CDR3 contains 16 residues. Germline CDR1 SGDLS, CDR2 YYNGEE. CDR3 DNA sequence: TGTGCCAGCAGCGTAGATCCTAGCGCGAGTTACAATGAGCAGTTCTTC. Its translation: CASSVDPSASYNEQFF.

Concerning this clone itself: This sample includes further DNA sequences coding for the same CDR3. V and J are TRBV5-5 and TRBJ2-7; D gene unclear. Germline CDR1 and CDR2: SGHKS and YYEKEE (reference sequence). The V and J ends lost 1 base and 3 bases respectively, with 5 bases between them. The CDR3 covers 12 residues. In nucleotides, the CDR3 is TGTGCCAGCAGCTTGTCAGGCTACGAGCAGTACTTC. Translated: CASSLSGYEQYF.

The chain employs TRBV27 and TRBJ2-7; 7 bases are a match to TRBD1. CDR3 length: 12 residues. The germline CDR1 and CDR2 sequences are MNHEY and SMNVEV (reference sequence). The ends lost 6 bases at V and 3 bases at J; junction bases unmatched: 2. The CDR3 DNA reads as TGTGCCAGCAGGGGACAGCGCTACGAGCAGTACTTC. Protein product: CASRGQRYEQYF.

Turning to this clone: The same CDR3 arises from other DNA sequences in this sample as well. The chain carries TRBV7-9 and TRBJ2-7; TRBD1 agrees at 11 bases. This CDR3 region has 15 residues. The germline V gene has CDR1 SEHNR and CDR2 FQNEAQ (reference sequence). V trimming: 4 bases; J trimming: 5 bases; junction bases outside the gene matches: 7. The CDR3 DNA is TGTGCCAGCAGCTCGCCCGGACAGGGGGCTCACGAGCAGTACTTC. Residues: CASSSPGQGAHEQYF.

The V and J genes are TRBV28 and TRBJ2-7; D call uncertain. Deletions cut 5 bases from V and 6 bases from J, with 11 bases between. The CDR3 spans 12 residues. Germline V gene data show CDR1 as MDHEN and CDR2 as SYDVKM. CDR3 loop: CASSGRPGEQYF. The CDR3 DNA is TGTGCCAGCAGTGGGCGTCCGGGCGAGCAGTACTTC.

Concerning this clone: This specimen includes other DNA sequences encoding the same CDR3. The V and J genes are TRBV19 and TRBJ1-1, with D tentatively TRBD1 (5 bases). V lost 5 bases to trimming and J lost 2 bases, with 12 bases between them. The CDR3 is made up of 14 amino acids. CDR1 and CDR2 (germline): LNHDA, SQIVND (reference sequence). CDR3 DNA sequence: TGTGCCAGTAGTGTTTTGGGGGGAAACACTGAAGCTTTCTTT. Translated: CASSVLGGNTEAFF.

The chain carries TRBV27 and TRBJ1-2, with a tentative D call TRBD1 (5 bases). This CDR3 comprises 13 residues. The V and J ends lost 0 bases and 7 bases respectively, with 9 bases between them. CDR1 MNHEY and CDR2 SMNVEV come from the germline V gene (reference sequence). The CDR3 sequence is CASSLSRAAGYTF. The CDR3 coding sequence is TGTGCCAGCAGTTTATCCAGGGCAGCTGGCTACACCTTC.

V gene TRBV30 combines with J gene TRBJ1-2; D is perhaps TRBD1 (6 bases). This CDR3 spans 12 amino acids. Trimming stripped 4 bases from V and 3 bases from J, with 9 bases between. Germline V gene sequence: CDR1 GTSNPN, CDR2 SVGIG (reference sequence). The CDR3 DNA is TGTGCCTGGATTGCAGGGGACTATGGCTACACCTTC. Its protein is CAWIAGDYGYTF.

On this clone itself: Other DNA sequences of this sample code for an identical CDR3. The V call is TRBV27, the J call TRBJ2-1, with 10 positions matching TRBD1. This CDR3 is 14 amino acids long. V trimming: 5 bases; J trimming: 4 bases; junction bases outside the gene matches: 2. Per germline, CDR1 MNHEY and CDR2 SMNVEV (reference sequence). The CDR3 region is CASSDRGRYNEQFF. The CDR3 nucleotides are TGTGCCAGCAGTGACAGGGGGCGTTACAATGAGCAGTTCTTC.

This sequence joins TRBV7-7 and TRBJ2-3; TRBD1 is a possible D gene (6 bases). This CDR3 is 15 amino acids long. CDR1 SSHAT and CDR2 FNYEAQ come from the germline V gene (reference sequence). Trimming cost V 1 base and J 2 bases, with 10 bases left between them. CDR3 sequence: CASSLVDSSTDTQYF. The CDR3 DNA sequence: TGTGCCAGCAGCTTAGTGGACAGTTCCACAGATACGCAGTATTTT. Filled out from reference TRBV7-7 and TRBJ2-3, the complete variable domain reads GAGVSQSPRYKVTKRGQDVTLRCDPISSHATLYWYQQALGQGPEFLTYFNYEAQPDKSGLPSDRFSAERPEGSISTLTIQRTEQRDSAMYRCASSLVDSSTDTQYFGPGTRLTVL.